This TCR beta chain comes out of a study of shared T cell receptors in the human thymus. CDR1 is SGHKS, CDR2 YYEKEE, per germline (reference sequence). This CDR3 spans 13 amino acids. V lost 6 bases to trimming and J lost 1 base, with 10 bases between them. The table lists this clone with a few counts. Here immunoSEQ multiplex PCR was the method, and the copy in TCRdb shows in-frame clones only, minus some. The table includes roughly 410,000 clones, more than 85% detected once. This rearrangement joins TRBV5-5 to TRBJ1-1; weak D call: TRBD1 (6 bases). Sequenced sample: thymocytes. The clonotype originates from a human donor. The chain's CDR3 is CASIRTANTEAFF. DNA for the CDR3: TGTGCCAGCATCCGGACAGCGAACACTGAAGCTTTCTTT.